These T cell receptor beta chains were read from a single sample in a study of beta chain features in type 1 diabetes. The assay was immunoSEQ multiplex PCR, and TCRdb's table has in-frame clones only and misses some. Among 500,000 to 800,000 clones, approximately 13% were seen once, and the ten largest hold approximately 0.11%. Sequenced: naive CD4+ T cells from blood. These receptors all stem from a man aged 25 to 40 with type 1 diabetes. Each CDR3 is given with its conserved first and last residue. Each record gives: CDR3 protein, CDR3 DNA, clone size, V gene, J gene, D gene. The D gene is left open where the match is weak. Not all rows give a size; the values are once, few, many and, for expanded clones, a class.

CDR3 protein: CASSVRGSTKNIQYF; CDR3 DNA: TGTGCCAGCAGTGTCCGGGGTTCTACCAAAAACATTCAGTACTTC; clone size: .; V gene: TRBV28; J gene: TRBJ2-4; D gene: .
CDR3 protein: CARSLGTNEKLFF; CDR3 DNA: TGTGCCAGATCCTTGGGAACTAATGAAAAACTGTTTTTT; clone size: .; V gene: TRBV9; J gene: TRBJ1-4; D gene: .
CDR3 protein: CASSLEAGVRYGYTF; CDR3 DNA: TGCGCCAGCAGCTTGGAGGCAGGAGTTCGCTATGGCTACACCTTC; clone size: few; V gene: TRBV5-1; J gene: TRBJ1-2; D gene: .
CDR3 protein: CASRRLNTEAFF; CDR3 DNA: TGTGCCAGCAGACGGTTGAACACTGAAGCTTTCTTT; clone size: few; V gene: TRBV11-2; J gene: TRBJ1-1; D gene: .
CDR3 protein: CASTLGTSVYEQYF; CDR3 DNA: TGTGCCAGCACCTTGGGGACGAGCGTCTACGAGCAGTACTTC; clone size: .; V gene: TRBV28; J gene: TRBJ2-7; D gene: .
CDR3 protein: CASSLPQGASIQYF; CDR3 DNA: TGTGCCAGCAGCTTGCCCCAGGGGGCGAGCATTCAGTACTTC; clone size: .; V gene: TRBV5-6; J gene: TRBJ2-4; D gene: TRBD1
CDR3 protein: CASSPGREGNQPQHF; CDR3 DNA: TGTGCCAGCAGCCCCGGCAGGGAGGGCAATCAGCCCCAGCATTTT; clone size: few; V gene: TRBV11-2; J gene: TRBJ1-5; D gene: .
CDR3 protein: CASSLPGVRETQYF; CDR3 DNA: TGTGCCAGCAGCTTACCTGGGGTTCGGGAGACCCAGTACTTC; clone size: few; V gene: TRBV7-9; J gene: TRBJ2-5; D gene: .
CDR3 protein: CASSSDRDRGNSPLHF; CDR3 DNA: TGTGCCAGCAGTTCGGACCGGGACAGGGGAAATTCACCCCTCCACTTT; clone size: few; V gene: TRBV27; J gene: TRBJ1-6; D gene: TRBD1
CDR3 protein: CATSRGQAPSEQYF; CDR3 DNA: TGTGCCACCAGCCGGGGACAGGCCCCTTCGGAGCAGTACTTC; clone size: few; V gene: TRBV15; J gene: TRBJ2-7; D gene: TRBD1
CDR3 protein: CASSSPGPDTQYF; CDR3 DNA: TGTGCCAGCAGCTCCCCCGGCCCAGATACGCAGTATTTT; clone size: few; V gene: TRBV7-2; J gene: TRBJ2-3; D gene: .
CDR3 protein: CASTARSRKETQYF; CDR3 DNA: TGTGCCAGCACTGCCCGATCGAGAAAAGAGACCCAGTACTTC; clone size: .; V gene: TRBV6-1; J gene: TRBJ2-5; D gene: .
CDR3 protein: CASRRGPYNEQFF; CDR3 DNA: TGTGCCAGCAGGAGGGGTCCCTACAATGAGCAGTTCTTC; clone size: .; V gene: TRBV6-5; J gene: TRBJ2-1; D gene: .
CDR3 protein: CATSRRTNTGELFF; CDR3 DNA: TGTGCCACCAGCAGACGGACCAACACCGGGGAGCTGTTTTTT; clone size: few; V gene: TRBV15; J gene: TRBJ2-2; D gene: .
CDR3 protein: CASSRTVANYGYTF; CDR3 DNA: TGTGCCAGCAGCCGGACAGTGGCTAACTATGGCTACACCTTC; clone size: .; V gene: TRBV28; J gene: TRBJ1-2; D gene: .
CDR3 protein: CASSARDRVFF; CDR3 DNA: TGTGCCAGCAGTGCTCGGGACAGGGTATTCTTC; clone size: many; V gene: TRBV28; J gene: TRBJ2-7; D gene: TRBD1
CDR3 protein: CASSVDQGAQPQHF; CDR3 DNA: TGTGCCAGCAGCGTCGATCAGGGGGCGCAGCCCCAGCATTTT; clone size: .; V gene: TRBV9; J gene: TRBJ1-5; D gene: TRBD1
CDR3 protein: CASSPALAGGYNEQFF; CDR3 DNA: TGTGCCAGCAGCCCTGCACTAGCGGGGGGTTACAATGAGCAGTTCTTC; clone size: few; V gene: TRBV5-4; J gene: TRBJ2-1; D gene: TRBD2
CDR3 protein: CSVAGQSYEQYF; CDR3 DNA: TGCAGCGTTGCGGGACAGAGTTACGAGCAGTACTTC; clone size: few; V gene: TRBV29-1; J gene: TRBJ2-7; D gene: TRBD1
CDR3 protein: CSVSGGSGANVLTF; CDR3 DNA: TGCAGCGTTTCCGGCGGCTCTGGGGCCAACGTCCTGACTTTC; clone size: .; V gene: TRBV29-1; J gene: TRBJ2-6; D gene: .
CDR3 protein: CASSLAGRFQETQYF; CDR3 DNA: TGCGCCAGCAGCCTGGCGGGTCGATTTCAAGAGACCCAGTACTTC; clone size: few; V gene: TRBV5-1; J gene: TRBJ2-5; D gene: .
CDR3 protein: CASSFGQGYEQYF; CDR3 DNA: TGTGCCAGCAGCTTCGGACAGGGCTACGAGCAGTACTTC; clone size: few; V gene: TRBV7-2; J gene: TRBJ2-7; D gene: TRBD1
CDR3 protein: CASSSRDRQETQYF; CDR3 DNA: TGTGCCAGCAGCTCGCGGGACAGACAAGAGACCCAGTACTTC; clone size: few; V gene: TRBV7-2; J gene: TRBJ2-5; D gene: .
CDR3 protein: CASSQFSVEADTQYF; CDR3 DNA: TGCGCCAGCAGCCAGTTCTCGGTGGAAGCAGATACGCAGTATTTT; clone size: .; V gene: TRBV4-1; J gene: TRBJ2-3; D gene: .
CDR3 protein: CASKEPGSHNSPLHF; CDR3 DNA: TGTGCCAGTAAGGAACCCGGGTCCCATAATTCACCCCTCCACTTT; clone size: .; V gene: TRBV5-4; J gene: TRBJ1-6; D gene: .
CDR3 protein: CASSSGDNEQFF; CDR3 DNA: TGTGCCAGCAGCTCTGGGGATAATGAGCAGTTCTTC; clone size: .; V gene: TRBV7-3; J gene: TRBJ2-1; D gene: .
CDR3 protein: CASSPGRRSTNEKLFF; CDR3 DNA: TGTGCCAGCAGCCCCGGGAGACGATCAACTAATGAAAAACTGTTTTTT; clone size: few; V gene: TRBV7-9; J gene: TRBJ1-4; D gene: .
CDR3 protein: CATYSTGTGYGYTF; CDR3 DNA: TGTGCCACATACTCTACCGGGACAGGGTATGGCTACACCTTC; clone size: few; V gene: TRBV19; J gene: TRBJ1-2; D gene: TRBD1
CDR3 protein: CASSSPQTGEQYF; CDR3 DNA: TGTGCCAGCAGTAGCCCACAAACGGGCGAGCAGTACTTC; clone size: .; V gene: TRBV6-5; J gene: TRBJ2-7; D gene: .
CDR3 protein: CASSFTRKETQYF; CDR3 DNA: TGTGCCAGCAGCTTTACGAGGAAAGAGACCCAGTACTTC; clone size: few; V gene: TRBV7-6; J gene: TRBJ2-5; D gene: .
CDR3 protein: CASSEEGMGGYTF; CDR3 DNA: TGTGCCAGCAGTGAAGAGGGGATGGGTGGCTACACCTTC; clone size: few; V gene: TRBV2; J gene: TRBJ1-2; D gene: .
CDR3 protein: CASTPRLVGFGGYTF; CDR3 DNA: TGTGCCAGCACCCCCCGACTTGTGGGATTCGGTGGCTACACCTTC; clone size: few; V gene: TRBV7-9; J gene: TRBJ1-2; D gene: .
CDR3 protein: CASSSTGYTEAFF; CDR3 DNA: TGTGCCAGCAGCTCGACAGGGTACACTGAAGCTTTCTTT; clone size: .; V gene: TRBV7-9; J gene: TRBJ1-1; D gene: TRBD1
CDR3 protein: CASSPSTIGGEQFF; CDR3 DNA: TGTGCCAGCAGTCCGTCGACTATTGGGGGTGAGCAGTTCTTC; clone size: few; V gene: TRBV27; J gene: TRBJ2-1; D gene: .
CDR3 protein: CAWSEVQGHQPQHF; CDR3 DNA: TGTGCCTGGAGTGAGGTCCAGGGCCATCAGCCCCAGCATTTT; clone size: .; V gene: TRBV30; J gene: TRBJ1-5; D gene: .
CDR3 protein: CSVEFSEGQPQHF; CDR3 DNA: TGCAGCGTTGAATTCTCAGAGGGGCAGCCCCAGCATTTT; clone size: few; V gene: TRBV29-1; J gene: TRBJ1-5; D gene: .
CDR3 protein: CASSLGQTLYEQYF; CDR3 DNA: TGTGCCAGCAGCTTAGGACAGACTCTCTACGAGCAGTACTTC; clone size: .; V gene: TRBV7-6; J gene: TRBJ2-7; D gene: .
CDR3 protein: CASSQGGSGIWPKLFF; CDR3 DNA: TGCGCCAGCAGCCAAGGAGGTTCCGGGATATGGCCAAAACTGTTTTTT; clone size: few; V gene: TRBV4-3; J gene: TRBJ1-4; D gene: .
CDR3 protein: CASSSSGDSTNEKLFF; CDR3 DNA: TGTGCCAGCAGTTCCTCAGGGGATTCAACTAATGAAAAACTGTTTTTT; clone size: .; V gene: TRBV6-5; J gene: TRBJ1-4; D gene: .
CDR3 protein: CASSGTSGGHNEQFF; CDR3 DNA: TGTGCCAGCAGTGGGACTAGCGGGGGCCACAATGAGCAGTTCTTC; clone size: .; V gene: TRBV6-5; J gene: TRBJ2-1; D gene: TRBD2
CDR3 protein: CASSLGQKNYGYTF; CDR3 DNA: TGTGCCAGCAGCTTAGGGCAGAAAAACTATGGCTACACCTTC; clone size: few; V gene: TRBV7-9; J gene: TRBJ1-2; D gene: .
CDR3 protein: CASSENFPLNTEAFF; CDR3 DNA: TGTGCCAGCAGTGAGAATTTTCCCCTCAACACTGAAGCTTTCTTT; clone size: few; V gene: TRBV25-1; J gene: TRBJ1-1; D gene: .
CDR3 protein: CSVEDGLAGGPVYF; CDR3 DNA: TGCAGCGTTGAAGATGGTTTAGCGGGGGGCCCGGTGTACTTC; clone size: .; V gene: TRBV29-1; J gene: TRBJ2-7; D gene: TRBD2
CDR3 protein: CASSSPLGQLNQPQHF; CDR3 DNA: TGTGCCAGCAGCTCGCCTCTTGGACAGCTTAATCAGCCCCAGCATTTT; clone size: .; V gene: TRBV11-2; J gene: TRBJ1-5; D gene: .
CDR3 protein: CASSGQGAEANEQYF; CDR3 DNA: TGTGCCAGCAGCGGACAGGGGGCTGAGGCTAACGAGCAGTACTTC; clone size: .; V gene: TRBV2; J gene: TRBJ2-7; D gene: TRBD1
CDR3 protein: CASSWSTDTQYF; CDR3 DNA: TGTGCCAGCAGTTGGTCCACAGATACGCAGTATTTT; clone size: few; V gene: TRBV2; J gene: TRBJ2-3; D gene: .
CDR3 protein: CASSLAVAGGEDEQFF; CDR3 DNA: TGTGCCAGCAGCTTAGCGGTAGCGGGGGGGGAAGATGAGCAGTTCTTC; clone size: .; V gene: TRBV7-2; J gene: TRBJ2-1; D gene: TRBD2
CDR3 protein: CASSLSGDTQYF; CDR3 DNA: TGTGCCAGCAGCCTCAGCGGAGATACGCAGTATTTT; clone size: .; V gene: TRBV7-9; J gene: TRBJ2-3; D gene: .
CDR3 protein: CASSQVRGAETTNEKLFF; CDR3 DNA: TGCGCCAGCAGCCAAGTGCGGGGGGCCGAAACAACTAATGAAAAACTGTTTTTT; clone size: .; V gene: TRBV4-3; J gene: TRBJ1-4; D gene: .
CDR3 protein: CASSSPASDQETQYF; CDR3 DNA: TGTGCCAGCAGCTCGCCGGCGAGCGACCAAGAGACCCAGTACTTC; clone size: .; V gene: TRBV7-2; J gene: TRBJ2-5; D gene: .
CDR3 protein: CASSQTGGSTDTQYF; CDR3 DNA: TGTGCCAGCAGCCAAACCGGGGGCAGCACAGATACGCAGTATTTT; clone size: few; V gene: TRBV4-2; J gene: TRBJ2-3; D gene: .
CDR3 protein: CASSSQGPETQYF; CDR3 DNA: TGTGCCAGCAGTTCCCAGGGCCCAGAGACCCAGTACTTC; clone size: few; V gene: TRBV9; J gene: TRBJ2-5; D gene: .
CDR3 protein: CSVEKGPGGLETQYF; CDR3 DNA: TGCAGCGTTGAAAAAGGGCCGGGGGGGCTGGAGACCCAGTACTTC; clone size: .; V gene: TRBV29-1; J gene: TRBJ2-5; D gene: TRBD2
CDR3 protein: CASSQESHTDTQYF; CDR3 DNA: TGCGCCAGCAGCCAAGAGTCCCATACTGATACGCAGTATTTT; clone size: .; V gene: TRBV4-3; J gene: TRBJ2-3; D gene: .
CDR3 protein: CASSEYGYTF; CDR3 DNA: TGTGCCAGCTCCGAGTATGGCTACACCTTC; clone size: few; V gene: TRBV7-9; J gene: TRBJ1-2; D gene: .
CDR3 protein: CASSQIAGGQVEQFF; CDR3 DNA: TGTGCCAGCAGCCAAATAGCGGGGGGGCAGGTTGAGCAGTTCTTC; clone size: .; V gene: TRBV4-2; J gene: TRBJ2-1; D gene: TRBD2
CDR3 protein: CASSLRGGSTSTDTQYF; CDR3 DNA: TGTGCCAGCAGCTTACGGGGCGGGAGTACTAGCACAGATACGCAGTATTTT; clone size: .; V gene: TRBV7-2; J gene: TRBJ2-3; D gene: TRBD2
CDR3 protein: CASSLAQDRGRLGSEQFF; CDR3 DNA: TGTGCCAGCAGCTTAGCACAGGACAGGGGGCGTCTTGGTAGTGAGCAGTTCTTC; clone size: .; V gene: TRBV7-2; J gene: TRBJ2-1; D gene: TRBD1
CDR3 protein: CATEGAGYEQYF; CDR3 DNA: TGTGCCACCGAGGGAGCGGGGTACGAGCAGTACTTC; clone size: few; V gene: TRBV6-5; J gene: TRBJ2-7; D gene: TRBD2